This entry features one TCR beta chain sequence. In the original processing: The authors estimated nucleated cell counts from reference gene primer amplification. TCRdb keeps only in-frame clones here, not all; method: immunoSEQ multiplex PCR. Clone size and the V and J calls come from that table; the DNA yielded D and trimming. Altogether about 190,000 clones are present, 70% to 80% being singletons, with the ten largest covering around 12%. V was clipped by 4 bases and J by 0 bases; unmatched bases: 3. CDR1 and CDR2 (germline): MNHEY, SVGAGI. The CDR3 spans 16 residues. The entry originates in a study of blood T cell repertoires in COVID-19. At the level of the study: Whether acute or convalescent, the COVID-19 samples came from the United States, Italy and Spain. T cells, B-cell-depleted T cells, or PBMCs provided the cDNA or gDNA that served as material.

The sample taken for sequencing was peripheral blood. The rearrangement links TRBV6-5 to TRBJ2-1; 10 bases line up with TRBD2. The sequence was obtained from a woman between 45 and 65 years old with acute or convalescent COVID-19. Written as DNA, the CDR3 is TGTGCCAGCAGTTTCACTAGCGGGATCTCCTACAATGAGCAGTTCTTC. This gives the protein CASSFTSGISYNEQFF.